The 9 T cell receptor beta chains in this list originate from one sample, sequenced in a study of blood T cell repertoires in COVID-19. Only in-frame clones appear in the TCRdb table, and some are missing; sequencing was by immunoSEQ multiplex PCR. The sample lists under 300,000 clones, about 90% occurring once. Sequencing was carried out using PBMCs or T cells enriched from blood (not recorded which). The origin of the receptors is a human donor in a cohort exposed to, infected with or recovered from COVID-19 (not recorded which). The donor label of this sample is uncertain.

The rearrangement joins TRBV10-1 to TRBJ1-3; the D is unclear. CDR3 length: 16 amino acids. Germline CDR1 and CDR2: WNHNN and SYGVQD (reference sequence). Deletions cut 4 bases from V and 3 bases from J, with 16 bases between. Written as DNA, the CDR3 is TGCGCCAGCAGTGCTTCGCAGGCCCCTCTTGGAAACACCATATATTTT. Protein: CASSASQAPLGNTIYF.

This chain links TRBV12-3 or TRBV12-4 with TRBJ1-1, with TRBD1 matching over 11 bases. With V trimmed by 6 bases and J by 6 bases, 3 bases remained unmatched. This CDR3 contains 13 residues. The CDR3: CASRQDRGPEAFF. The CDR3 DNA follows: TGTGCCAGCAGACAGGACAGGGGGCCTGAAGCTTTCTTT.

This chain connects TRBV10-2 to TRBJ2-7; tentatively, D is TRBD1 (5 bases). V lost 8 bases and J lost 2, with 7 bases in between. Germline values: CDR1 WSHSY, CDR2 SAAADI. The CDR3 has 11 residues. CDR3 in amino acids: CASRQTYEQYF. The CDR3 DNA sequence: TGCGCCAGCCGACAGACCTACGAGCAGTACTTC.

This clone was counted a few times. V is TRBV6-4 and J is TRBJ2-2; 12 bases line up with TRBD2. V dropped 5 bases and J dropped 2; count of bases not matched to a gene: 6. Germline V lookup: CDR1 MRHNA, CDR2 SNTAGT. The CDR3 totals 17 residues. CDR3 amino acids: CASSPLAGGPNTGELFF. The DNA of the CDR3 is TGTGCCAGCAGTCCACTAGCGGGGGGCCCAAACACCGGGGAGCTGTTTTTT.

In the case of this clone: Other DNA variants within this sample encode the same CDR3. CDR3 sequence (DNA): TGTGCCAGTAGTATCCCAGGCTACGAGCAGTACTTC. Protein sequence: CASSIPGYEQYF. This chain links TRBV19 with TRBJ2-7; no firm D call. This CDR3 spans 12 amino acids. The germline V and J ends were trimmed by 3 bases and 3 bases, with 6 bases remaining between them. CDR1 is LNHDA and CDR2 is SQIVND in the germline V gene (reference sequence). Variable domain in full (rest from reference TRBV19 and TRBJ2-7): DGGITQSPKYLFRKEGQNVTLSCEQNLNHDAMYWYRQDPGQGLRLIYYSQIVNDFQKGDIAEGYSVSREKKESFPLTVTSAQKNPTAFYLCASSIPGYEQYFGPGTRLTVT.

The genes are TRBV18 and TRBJ1-2; D is perhaps TRBD1 (5 bases). This CDR3 spans 19 amino acids. Germline V lookup: CDR1 KGHSH, CDR2 LQKENI. V gave up 8 bases and J gave up 5 bases, with 33 bases separating them. In nucleotides, the CDR3 is TGTGCCAGCCACGGTACAATCAGGGAGGTTCTTAGAGCCAAGTATGGCTACACCTTC. Its translation: CASHGTIREVLRAKYGYTF.

The gene calls are TRBV5-1 and TRBJ1-5; the D is unclear. CDR1 and CDR2 from the germline V gene are SGHRS and YFSETQ. The CDR3 totals 13 residues. V was clipped by 2 bases and J by 5 bases, with 8 bases between them. Written as DNA, the CDR3 is TGCGCCAGCAGCTTAGTGGGAGATCAGCCCCAGCATTTT. Encoded protein: CASSLVGDQPQHF.

This chain joins TRBV6-5 and TRBJ1-4; 9 bases fit TRBD1. The CDR3 totals 13 residues. Germline V gives CDR1 MNHEY, CDR2 SVGAGI. The CDR3 loop reads CVAGQGEREKLFF. Here the CDR3 DNA reads TGTGTCGCGGGACAGGGAGAAAGGGAAAAACTGTTTTTT.

The gene calls are TRBV28 and TRBJ2-1; 7 bases fit TRBD2. The germline V gene encodes CDR1 MDHEN and CDR2 SYDVKM. With 6 bases clipped from V and 7 bases from J, the junction kept 12 bases outside the gene matches. The length of the CDR3 is 15 residues. The chain's CDR3 is CASRLPGTNSNEQFF. CDR3 nucleotides: TGTGCCAGCAGACTGCCCGGGACTAACAGTAATGAGCAGTTCTTC.